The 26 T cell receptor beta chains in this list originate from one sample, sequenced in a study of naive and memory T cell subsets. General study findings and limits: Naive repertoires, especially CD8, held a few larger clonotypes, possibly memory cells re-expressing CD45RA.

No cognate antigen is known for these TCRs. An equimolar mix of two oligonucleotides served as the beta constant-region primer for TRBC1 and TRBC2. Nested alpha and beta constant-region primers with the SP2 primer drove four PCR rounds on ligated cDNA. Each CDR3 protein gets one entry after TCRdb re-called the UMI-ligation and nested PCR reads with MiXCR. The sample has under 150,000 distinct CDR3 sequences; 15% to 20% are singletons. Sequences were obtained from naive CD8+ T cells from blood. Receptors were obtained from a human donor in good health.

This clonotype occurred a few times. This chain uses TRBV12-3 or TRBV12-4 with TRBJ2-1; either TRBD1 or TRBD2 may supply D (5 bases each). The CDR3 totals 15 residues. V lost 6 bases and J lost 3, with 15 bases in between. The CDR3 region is CASSPEGSYYNEQFF. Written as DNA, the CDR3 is TGTGCCAGCAGCCCTGAGGGGAGCTACTACAATGAGCAGTTCTTC.

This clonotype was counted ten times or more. CDR3 DNA: TGTGCCAGCAGCGTAGCGGGTGAGCAGTTCTTC. Translating gives CASSVAGEQFF. The rearrangement uses TRBV9 and TRBJ2-1; no clear D. Looked up from germline, CDR1 is SGDLS and CDR2 is YYNGEE. The CDR3 runs to 11 residues. Trimming removed 0 bases at V and 9 bases at J, with 4 bases between.

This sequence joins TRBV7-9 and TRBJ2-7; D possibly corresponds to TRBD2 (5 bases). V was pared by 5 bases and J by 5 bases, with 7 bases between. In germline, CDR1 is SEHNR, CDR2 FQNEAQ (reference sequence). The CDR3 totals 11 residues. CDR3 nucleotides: TGTGCCAGCAGCGAAGCGGACGAGCAGTACTTC. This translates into CASSEADEQYF.

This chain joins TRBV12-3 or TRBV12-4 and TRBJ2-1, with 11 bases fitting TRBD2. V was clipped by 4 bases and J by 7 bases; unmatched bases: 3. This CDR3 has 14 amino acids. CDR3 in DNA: TGTGCCAGCAGTTCTAGCGGGAGGTGGAATGAGCAGTTCTTC. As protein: CASSSSGRWNEQFF.

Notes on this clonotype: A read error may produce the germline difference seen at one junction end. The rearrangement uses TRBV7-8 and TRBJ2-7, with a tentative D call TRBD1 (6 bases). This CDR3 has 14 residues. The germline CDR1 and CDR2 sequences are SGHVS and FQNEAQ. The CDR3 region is CASSLAVGQYEEYF. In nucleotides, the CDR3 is TGTGCCAGCAGCTTAGCGGTAGGACAGTACGAGGAGTACTTC.

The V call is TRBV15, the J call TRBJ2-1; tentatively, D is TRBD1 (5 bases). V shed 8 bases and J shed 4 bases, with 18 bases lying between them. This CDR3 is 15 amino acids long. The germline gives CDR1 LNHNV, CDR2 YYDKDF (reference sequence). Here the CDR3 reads CATSDETEFYNEQFF. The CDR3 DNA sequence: TGTGCCACCTCCGACGAGACAGAATTTTACAATGAGCAGTTCTTC.

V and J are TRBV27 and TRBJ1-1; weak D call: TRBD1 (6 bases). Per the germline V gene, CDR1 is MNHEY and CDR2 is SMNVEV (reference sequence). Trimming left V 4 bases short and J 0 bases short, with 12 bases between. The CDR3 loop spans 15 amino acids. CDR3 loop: CASSSGTLMNTEAFF. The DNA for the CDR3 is TGTGCCAGCAGTTCCGGGACACTCATGAACACTGAAGCTTTCTTT.

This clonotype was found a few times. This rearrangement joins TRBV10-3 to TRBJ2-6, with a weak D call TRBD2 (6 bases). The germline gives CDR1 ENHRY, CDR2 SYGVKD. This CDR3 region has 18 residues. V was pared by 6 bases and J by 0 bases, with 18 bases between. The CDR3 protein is CAIRGPGTGPSGANVLTF. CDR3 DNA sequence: TGTGCCATCAGGGGCCCCGGGACTGGACCCTCTGGGGCCAACGTCCTGACTTTC.

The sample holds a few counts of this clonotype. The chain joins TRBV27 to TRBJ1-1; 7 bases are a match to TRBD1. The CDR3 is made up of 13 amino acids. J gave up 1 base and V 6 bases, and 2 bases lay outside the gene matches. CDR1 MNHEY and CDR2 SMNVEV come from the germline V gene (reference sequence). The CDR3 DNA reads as TGTGCCAGCAGGGGACAGTGGAACACTGAAGCTTTCTTT. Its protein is CASRGQWNTEAFF.

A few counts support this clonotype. CDR3 nucleotides: TGCGCCAGCAGCCCGGCGGGAGGGGAAAGCACAGATACGCAGTATTTT. Its protein product is CASSPAGGESTDTQYF. This chain joins TRBV5-1 and TRBJ2-3; 9 bases map to TRBD2. This CDR3 comprises 16 residues. V lost 4 bases and J lost 0; bases outside the gene matches: 6. Germline CDR1 and CDR2: SGHRS and YFSETQ.

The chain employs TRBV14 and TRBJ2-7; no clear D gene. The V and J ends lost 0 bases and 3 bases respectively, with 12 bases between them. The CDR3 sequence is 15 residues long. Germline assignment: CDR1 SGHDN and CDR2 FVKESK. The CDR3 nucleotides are TGTGCCAGCAGCCAAGATTGGACGCCCCTCTACGAGCAGTACTTC. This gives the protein CASSQDWTPLYEQYF.

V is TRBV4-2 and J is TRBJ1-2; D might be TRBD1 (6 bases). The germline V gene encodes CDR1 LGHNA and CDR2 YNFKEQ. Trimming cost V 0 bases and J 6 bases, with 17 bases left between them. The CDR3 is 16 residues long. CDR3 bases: TGTGCCAGCAGCCAAGATTTTACAGGGACGGGGCATGGCTACACCTTC. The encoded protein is CASSQDFTGTGHGYTF.

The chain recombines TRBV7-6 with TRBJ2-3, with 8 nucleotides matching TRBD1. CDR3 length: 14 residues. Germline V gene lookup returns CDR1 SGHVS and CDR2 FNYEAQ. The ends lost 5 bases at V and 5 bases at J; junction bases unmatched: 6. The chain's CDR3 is CASSLTGVGDTQYF. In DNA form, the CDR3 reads TGTGCCAGCAGCCTGACAGGGGTGGGAGATACGCAGTATTTT.

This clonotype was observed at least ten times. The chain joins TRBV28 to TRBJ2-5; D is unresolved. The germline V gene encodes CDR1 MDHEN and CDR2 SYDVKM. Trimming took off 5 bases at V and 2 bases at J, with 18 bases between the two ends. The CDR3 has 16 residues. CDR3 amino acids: CASSLRIGTYQETQYF. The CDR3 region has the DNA TGTGCCAGCAGTCTCCGCATCGGTACCTATCAAGAGACCCAGTACTTC.

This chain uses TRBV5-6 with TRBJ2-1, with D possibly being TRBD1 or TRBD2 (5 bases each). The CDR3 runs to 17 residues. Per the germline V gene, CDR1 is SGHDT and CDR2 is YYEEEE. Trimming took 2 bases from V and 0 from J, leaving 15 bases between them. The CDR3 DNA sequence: TGTGCCAGCAGCTTCGGGACGGACTTGAGCTCCTACAATGAGCAGTTCTTC. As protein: CASSFGTDLSSYNEQFF.

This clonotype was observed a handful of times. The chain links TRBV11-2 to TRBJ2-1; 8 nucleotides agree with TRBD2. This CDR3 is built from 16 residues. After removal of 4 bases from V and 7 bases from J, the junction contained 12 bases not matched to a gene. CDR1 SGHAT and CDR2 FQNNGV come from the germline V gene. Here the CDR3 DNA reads TGTGCCAGCAGCTGGGGGAGCGGCGGGAGGAATAATGAGCAGTTCTTC. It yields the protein CASSWGSGGRNNEQFF.

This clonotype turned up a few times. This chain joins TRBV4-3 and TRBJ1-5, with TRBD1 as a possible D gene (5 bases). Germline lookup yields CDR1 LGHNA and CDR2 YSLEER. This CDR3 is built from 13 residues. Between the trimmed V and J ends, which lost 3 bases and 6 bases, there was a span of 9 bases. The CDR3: CASSHRGAQPQHF. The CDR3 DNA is TGCGCCAGCAGCCACAGAGGGGCTCAGCCCCAGCATTTT.

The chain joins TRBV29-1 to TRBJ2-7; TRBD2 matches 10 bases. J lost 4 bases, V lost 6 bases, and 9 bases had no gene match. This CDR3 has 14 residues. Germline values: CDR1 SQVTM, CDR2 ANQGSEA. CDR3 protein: CSVSSGGSVYEQYF. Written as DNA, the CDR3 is TGCAGCGTGAGTAGCGGGGGGAGCGTATACGAGCAGTACTTC.

CDR3 protein: CASSLVSPGLAGAYEQYF. For the CDR3, the DNA is TGTGCCAGCAGCTTAGTATCCCCGGGACTAGCGGGAGCCTACGAGCAGTACTTC. The J gene is TRBJ2-7, the V gene TRBV7-6; TRBD2 agrees at 14 bases. The CDR3 sequence is 18 residues long. Trimming removed 1 base from V and 2 bases from J; junction bases left unmatched: 7. Germline CDR1 reads SGHVS; CDR2 reads FNYEAQ.

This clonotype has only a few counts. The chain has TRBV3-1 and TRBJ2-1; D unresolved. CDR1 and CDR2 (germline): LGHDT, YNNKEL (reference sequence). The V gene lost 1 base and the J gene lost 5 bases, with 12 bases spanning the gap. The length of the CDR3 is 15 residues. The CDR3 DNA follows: TGTGCCAGCAGCCAAGTAATGGACGTTAACAATGAGCAGTTCTTC. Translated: CASSQVMDVNNEQFF.

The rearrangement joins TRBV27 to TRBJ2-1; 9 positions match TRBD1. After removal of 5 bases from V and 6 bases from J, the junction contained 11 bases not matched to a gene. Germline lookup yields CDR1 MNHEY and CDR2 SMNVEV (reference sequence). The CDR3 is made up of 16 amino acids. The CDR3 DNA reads TGTGCCAGCAGTGAAAAACAGGGGGCGCTGGCCAATGAGCAGTTCTTC. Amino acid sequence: CASSEKQGALANEQFF.

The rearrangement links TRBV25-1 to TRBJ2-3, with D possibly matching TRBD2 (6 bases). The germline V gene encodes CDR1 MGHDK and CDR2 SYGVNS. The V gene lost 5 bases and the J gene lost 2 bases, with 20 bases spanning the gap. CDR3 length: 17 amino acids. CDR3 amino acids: CASSPEGIGQITDTQYF. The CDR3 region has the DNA TGTGCCAGCAGTCCGGAGGGAATCGGCCAGATCACAGATACGCAGTATTTT. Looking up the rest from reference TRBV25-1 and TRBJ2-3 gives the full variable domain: EADIYQTPRYLVIGTGKKITLECSQTMGHDKMYWYQQDPGMELHLIHYSYGVNSTEKGDLSSESTVSRIRTEHFPLTLESARPSHTSQYLCASSPEGIGQITDTQYFGPGTRLTVL.

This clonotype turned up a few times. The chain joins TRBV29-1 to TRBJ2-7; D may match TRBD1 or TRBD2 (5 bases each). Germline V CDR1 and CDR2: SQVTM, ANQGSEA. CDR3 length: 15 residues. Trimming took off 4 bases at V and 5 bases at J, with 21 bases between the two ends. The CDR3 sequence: CSVGVPGRGYHEQYF. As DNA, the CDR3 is TGCAGCGTTGGAGTTCCGGGACGGGGTTACCACGAGCAGTACTTC.

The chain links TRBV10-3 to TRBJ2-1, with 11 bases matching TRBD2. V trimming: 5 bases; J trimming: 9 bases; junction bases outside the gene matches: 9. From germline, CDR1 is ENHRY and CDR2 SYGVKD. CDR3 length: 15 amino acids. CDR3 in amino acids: CAISYELAGVCEQFF. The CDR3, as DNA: TGTGCCATCAGTTACGAACTAGCGGGAGTGTGTGAGCAGTTCTTC.

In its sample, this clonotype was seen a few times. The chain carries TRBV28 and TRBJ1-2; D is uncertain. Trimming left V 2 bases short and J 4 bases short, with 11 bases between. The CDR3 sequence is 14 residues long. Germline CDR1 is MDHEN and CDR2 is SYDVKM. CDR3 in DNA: TGTGCCAGCAGTTTAGAGGGATGGGTCTATGGCTACACCTTC. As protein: CASSLEGWVYGYTF.

CDR3: CASSLLPGQGIFTDTQYF. In DNA, the CDR3 is TGTGCCAGCAGCTTGCTACCGGGACAGGGGATTTTCACAGATACGCAGTATTTT. The V gene is TRBV5-6, the J gene TRBJ2-3, with TRBD1 matching 10 bases. The germline gives CDR1 SGHDT, CDR2 YYEEEE. CDR3 size: 18 residues. J was trimmed by 2 bases and V by 1 base; bases with no gene match: 10. The full variable domain, completed using reference TRBV5-6 and TRBJ2-3, is DAGVTQSPTHLIKTRGQQVTLRCSPKSGHDTVSWYQQALGQGPQFIFQYYEEEERQRGNFPDRFSGHQFPNYSSELNVNALLLGDSALYLCASSLLPGQGIFTDTQYFGPGTRLTVL.